Following are 27 T cell receptor beta chains from one sample sequenced in a study of control samples from healthy donors and cancer patients. Using immunoSEQ multiplex PCR, the repertoire was profiled, and TCRdb retains in-frame clones only, with some absent. The sample lists approximately 90,000 clones, more than 75% seen once, with over 20% in the top ten. Sequencing used blood. The receptors were gathered from a man aged 25-45 years in good health.

V gene TRBV2 combines with J gene TRBJ2-5; TRBD1 aligns across 10 bases. The CDR3 length is 15 residues. J was trimmed by 4 bases and V by 8 bases; bases with no gene match: 10. Germline CDR1 and CDR2: SNHLY and FYNNEI. The CDR3 loop reads CASLLDRGHGETQYF. The CDR3 DNA reads as TGTGCCAGCCTTCTTGACAGGGGGCATGGAGAGACCCAGTACTTC. The full variable domain, with the rest looked up from reference TRBV2 and TRBJ2-5, is EPEVTQTPSHQVTQMGQEVILRCVPISNHLYFYWYRQILGQKVEFLVSFYNNEISEKSEIFDDQFSVERPDGSNFTLKIRSTKLEDSAMYFCASLLDRGHGETQYFGPGTRLLVL.

This chain joins TRBV10-3 and TRBJ1-1; 7 bases fit TRBD1. J gave up 1 base and V 10 bases, and 6 bases lay outside the gene matches. The CDR3 spans 13 residues. The germline gives CDR1 ENHRY, CDR2 SYGVKD. Here the CDR3 DNA reads TGTGCCAGCGCCGGGACAGAGAACACTGAAGCTTTCTTT. Protein: CASAGTENTEAFF.

In DNA, the CDR3 is TGTGCCAGCAGCCCCCGGGGGGGCAGCCTCTACAATGAGCAGTTCTTC. This codes for CASSPRGGSLYNEQFF. This chain links TRBV14 with TRBJ2-1; 8 positions agree with TRBD2. The CDR3 is 16 amino acids. J gave up 3 bases and V 4 bases, and 8 bases lay outside the gene matches. CDR1 is SGHDN and CDR2 is FVKESK in the germline V gene.

The chain is built from TRBV12-3 or TRBV12-4 and TRBJ1-1, with no clear D. This CDR3 comprises 13 residues. Trimming left V 2 bases short and J 2 bases short, with 6 bases between. The CDR3 loop reads CASSLSLNTEAFF. The CDR3, as DNA: TGTGCCAGCAGTTTAAGTCTAAACACTGAAGCTTTCTTT.

The chain combines TRBV18 with TRBJ2-1; D not certain. Germline-derived CDR1 and CDR2 are KGHSH and LQKENI. V dropped 0 bases and J dropped 6 bases, with 9 bases sitting between them. This CDR3 region has 14 residues. CDR3 nucleotides: TGTGCCAGCTCACCACCGGGCCAAGTCAATGAGCAGTTCTTC. Protein sequence: CASSPPGQVNEQFF.

The J gene is TRBJ1-2, the V gene TRBV5-6; D is unresolved. Trimming pared 2 bases from V and 7 bases from J, leaving 9 bases between. This CDR3 is built from 12 residues. CDR1 and CDR2 (germline): SGHDT, YYEEEE. In DNA form, the CDR3 reads TGTGCCAGCAGCTTTACAATCGGTGGCTACACCTTC. Translated: CASSFTIGGYTF. Combining the CDR3 with reference TRBV5-6 and TRBJ1-2 gives the whole variable domain DAGVTQSPTHLIKTRGQQVTLRCSPKSGHDTVSWYQQALGQGPQFIFQYYEEEERQRGNFPDRFSGHQFPNYSSELNVNALLLGDSALYLCASSFTIGGYTFGSGTRLTVV.

The chain uses TRBV6-5 and TRBJ2-3; 8 bases align to TRBD1. The CDR3 runs 16 residues. Germline V gives CDR1 MNHEY, CDR2 SVGAGI. The V segment lost 0 bases and the J segment 6 bases; nucleotides outside the gene matches: 8. CDR3 DNA: TGTGCCAGCAGTTACTCGCGACAGGGGATGCAGGATACGCAGTATTTT. This gives the protein CASSYSRQGMQDTQYF.

This clone was picked up one time. The V gene is TRBV19, the J gene TRBJ1-1, with TRBD1 matching 7 bases. The CDR3 spans 14 residues. Germline V gives CDR1 LNHDA, CDR2 SQIVND (reference sequence). CDR3 amino acids: CAAGTESLNTEAFF. DNA for the CDR3: TGTGCAGCCGGGACAGAGTCTTTGAACACTGAAGCTTTCTTT.

V is TRBV30 and J is TRBJ2-3; D unclear. CDR1 is GTSNPN and CDR2 is SVGIG in the germline V gene (reference sequence). The CDR3 is 12 amino acids. V was shortened by 2 bases and J by 5 bases, with 8 bases between the two germline ends. The CDR3 reads CAWSLVGDTQYF. Written as DNA, the CDR3 is TGTGCCTGGAGTCTCGTCGGAGATACGCAGTATTTT.

The chain has TRBV6-5 and TRBJ2-2, with D possibly matching TRBD2 (6 bases). Germline CDR1 and CDR2: MNHEY and SVGAGI. The CDR3 runs to 16 residues. Trimming took 2 bases from V and 3 from J, leaving 13 bases between them. As DNA, the CDR3 is TGTGCCAGCAGTTACGTGTCGGGACTTCACACCGGGGAGCTGTTTTTT. Amino acid sequence: CASSYVSGLHTGELFF.

The DNA for the CDR3 is TGTGCCAGTAGTCGGGGGGCAGCTTTCTTT. This codes for CASSRGAAFF. V and J are TRBV19 and TRBJ1-1; TRBD1 is a possible D gene (6 bases). Trimming took 5 bases from V and 10 from J, leaving 8 bases between them. Germline loops: CDR1 LNHDA, CDR2 SQIVND (reference sequence). CDR3 length: 10 amino acids.

CDR3 residues: CASKIDLDYGYTF. The CDR3 bases are TGTGCCAGCAAGATAGACCTCGACTATGGCTACACCTTC. This sequence joins TRBV6-6 and TRBJ1-2, with D unresolved. With 7 bases removed from V and 3 bases from J, the gap between germline ends came to 12 bases. Per the germline V gene, CDR1 is MNHNY and CDR2 is SVGAGI (reference sequence). The CDR3 is 13 residues long.

This chain uses TRBV3-1 (or the pseudogene TRBV3-2) with TRBJ2-5, with D possibly matching TRBD1 (6 bases). This CDR3 has 14 residues. V dropped 3 bases and J dropped 5 bases, with 13 bases sitting between them. CDR1 and CDR2 from the germline V gene are LGHDT and YNNKEL (reference sequence). The CDR3 here is CASSHRQVRETQYF. CDR3 coding DNA: TGTGCCAGCAGCCACAGACAGGTTCGGGAGACCCAGTACTTC.

This chain uses TRBV29-1 with TRBJ2-1; D tentatively fits TRBD1 or TRBD2 (5 bases each). The germline CDR1 and CDR2 sequences are SQVTM and ANQGSEA. V was trimmed by 5 bases and J by 5 bases, leaving 10 bases between them. CDR3 length: 12 residues. The CDR3 nucleotides are TGCAGCGTTCCCTTGGGGGACAATGAGCAGTTCTTC. It translates to CSVPLGDNEQFF.

CDR3 DNA sequence: TGTGCCAGCAGTTTTCGGGACAGCCATCAGCCCCAGCATTTT. It codes for CASSFRDSHQPQHF. V usage is TRBV28 and J usage is TRBJ1-5; 7 bases match TRBD1. V shed 3 bases, J shed 5 bases, and the junction held 4 bases outside the gene matches. The CDR3 loop spans 14 amino acids. Germline V gives CDR1 MDHEN, CDR2 SYDVKM.

V is TRBV6-4 and J is TRBJ2-1; TRBD2 matches at 10 bases. V trimming: 5 bases; J trimming: 3 bases; junction bases outside the gene matches: 4. The CDR3 totals 15 residues. Germline assignment: CDR1 MRHNA and CDR2 SNTAGT. CDR3 bases: TGTGCCAGCAGTTGGACTAGCGGCGACTACAATGAGCAGTTCTTC. Protein product: CASSWTSGDYNEQFF.

This chain connects TRBV11-2 to TRBJ2-5; 7 bases agree with TRBD1. CDR1 SGHAT and CDR2 FQNNGV come from the germline V gene. Trimming cost V 9 bases and J 0 bases; bases outside gene matches: 4. This CDR3 comprises 13 residues. CDR3 bases: TGTGCCAGGGAGACAGGGAACCAAGAGACCCAGTACTTC. Its protein product is CARETGNQETQYF.

CDR3 coding DNA: TGCGCCAGCAGCCAAGATCCCGACAGGGCTCAAAGCACAGATACGCAGTATTTT. This translates into CASSQDPDRAQSTDTQYF. The J gene is TRBJ2-3, the V gene TRBV4-1; 7 positions agree with TRBD1. This CDR3 is 18 amino acids long. J gave up 0 bases and V 0 bases, and 9 bases lay outside the gene matches. The germline CDR1 and CDR2 sequences are MGHRA and YSYEKL.

The V gene is TRBV5-1, the J gene TRBJ2-7, with 7 bases that match TRBD1. The V gene's germline CDR1 is SGHRS and CDR2 YFSETQ. V shed 3 bases, J shed 6 bases, and the junction held 21 bases outside the gene matches. The CDR3 is made up of 18 amino acids. This CDR3 reads CASSSERDRVGELREQYF. The CDR3 DNA follows: TGCGCCAGCAGCTCGGAACGTGACAGGGTTGGGGAACTTCGCGAGCAGTACTTC.

This clone was seen more than once but under ten times. The rearrangement joins TRBV12-5 to TRBJ1-1, with D perhaps matching TRBD1 (6 bases). Deletions cut 0 bases from V and 4 bases from J, with 15 bases between. The CDR3 has 16 amino acids. The germline V gene encodes CDR1 LGHNT and CDR2 FRNRAP. Written as DNA, the CDR3 is TGTGCTAGTGGTTTGGTATTGGGAAGGGGGGGCACTGAAGCTTTCTTT. Translation gives CASGLVLGRGGTEAFF.

The genes are TRBV25-1 and TRBJ2-5, with a tentative D call TRBD1 (5 bases). CDR1 is MGHDK, CDR2 SYGVNS, per germline. The CDR3 runs to 15 residues. Trimming removed 3 bases from V and 1 base from J, with 12 bases in between. The CDR3 protein is CASSDPQGGQETQYF. CDR3 nucleotides: TGTGCCAGCAGTGATCCTCAGGGTGGCCAAGAGACCCAGTACTTC.

A single count supports this clone. The chain couples TRBV12-3 or TRBV12-4 to TRBJ2-5; D gene unclear. This CDR3 region has 12 residues. The V and J ends lost 8 bases and 5 bases respectively, with 12 bases between them. The CDR3 DNA sequence: TGTGCCAGCCGGGTTTCTCGGGAGACCCAGTACTTC. The encoded protein is CASRVSRETQYF.

The rearrangement uses TRBV7-9 and TRBJ1-1, with 8 bases matching TRBD1. Germline V gene data show CDR1 as SEHNR and CDR2 as FQNEAQ (reference sequence). With V trimmed by 8 bases and J by 0 bases, 14 bases remained unmatched. The CDR3 sequence is 17 residues long. The CDR3 DNA reads TGTGCCAGCGGGTCCGTCGACAGGGGTGAATTGAACACTGAAGCTTTCTTT. It encodes CASGSVDRGELNTEAFF.

This clone was picked up one time. The J gene is TRBJ2-5, the V gene TRBV7-9; TRBD2 aligns across 12 bases. Germline-derived CDR1 and CDR2 are SEHNR and FQNEAQ (reference sequence). The junction had 12 bases not matched to a gene; V was cut back by 4 bases and J by 0 bases. CDR3 size: 19 residues. The CDR3, as DNA: TGTGCCAGCAGCTGGGGACCCCAGCTAGCGGGGGGGTACCAAGAGACCCAGTACTTC. The encoded protein is CASSWGPQLAGGYQETQYF.

The V and J genes are TRBV5-5 and TRBJ2-5; D remains unclear. Trimming removed 3 bases at V and 5 bases at J, with 11 bases between. The CDR3 consists of 13 residues. The germline CDR1 and CDR2 sequences are SGHKS and YYEKEE (reference sequence). CDR3 amino acids: CASSSPPDETQYF. The CDR3 bases are TGTGCCAGCAGCTCACCACCTGATGAGACCCAGTACTTC.

The genes are TRBV4-1 and TRBJ2-2; D is possibly TRBD1 (5 bases). V lost 1 base and J lost 0, with 9 bases in between. The V gene's germline CDR1 is MGHRA and CDR2 YSYEKL. The CDR3 contains 16 residues. As DNA, the CDR3 is TGCGCCAGCAGCCAAGGTCCAGGGACGAACACCGGGGAGCTGTTTTTT. Translating gives CASSQGPGTNTGELFF.

As regards this clone: This sample includes further DNA sequences coding for the same CDR3. This chain uses TRBV6-5 with TRBJ2-3; TRBD2 matches 9 bases. The CDR3 is made up of 15 amino acids. Germline CDR1 is MNHEY and CDR2 is SVGAGI. V lost 2 bases to trimming and J lost 2 bases; unmatched junction nucleotides: 2. CDR3 sequence reads: CASSYLAGSTDTQYF. The DNA for the CDR3 is TGTGCCAGCAGTTACCTAGCGGGGTCCACAGATACGCAGTATTTT.